This T cell receptor (beta chain) was sequenced for a study of OX40 agonist ivuxolimab in advanced cancers. The overall study: Intravenous ivuxolimab was administered to patients every 2 weeks at 0.01 to 10 mg/kg. Past anti-PD-1, anti-PD-L1 or anti-CTLA-4 therapy was accepted, and roughly 38% had received some.

With baseline, cycle 4 day 1, and cycle 7 day 1 as timepoints, blood was sampled. Generated by immunoSEQ multiplex PCR, the TCRdb table keeps only in-frame clones and is missing some. The sample has approximately 90,000 clones; roughly 88% are singletons. This CDR3 spans 11 amino acids. Germline loops: CDR1 MDHEN, CDR2 SYDVKM. Trimming stripped 7 bases from V and 3 bases from J, with 7 bases between. Points from the study as a whole: The study found among the lowest clonal expansion in partial responders at 0.1-3.0 mg/kg.

This clone has just a few counts. Antigen unknown. This chain uses TRBV28 with TRBJ2-7; D remains unclear. The sequenced sample was CD4+ or CD8+ T cells sorted from blood, obtained in a trial of the OX40 agonist ivuxolimab. The clonotype was recovered from an adult with an advanced solid tumor such as melanoma, head and neck, liver or kidney cancer. The CDR3 here is CASTNLYEQYF. The CDR3 region has the DNA TGTGCCAGCACCAATCTCTACGAGCAGTACTTC.